This TCR beta chain was profiled in a study of CD8+CD57+ T cells in acquired aplastic anemia. All patients picked for sequencing had shown, by flow cytometry, an expansion of CD8+CD57+ cells. Patients had received no therapy at the time of blood sampling. In the case of this clonotype: Antigen unknown.

CDR1 is LNHNV and CDR2 is YYDKDF in the germline V gene (reference sequence). Trimming pared 5 bases from V and 1 base from J, leaving 11 bases between. This CDR3 contains 15 residues. Profiling that covered TCR beta VDJ and CDR3 relied on genomic DNA as its template. A single record per CDR3 protein comes from TCRdb applying MiXCR to the reads. The sample has 150,000 to 200,000 distinct CDR3 sequences, approximately 52% seen once. Study-level findings and limits: Between patients and controls, CD8+ Simpson's diversity did not vary significantly.

The chain has TRBV15 and TRBJ2-2; D is unresolved. This clonotype originated in a human donor with aplastic anemia. Sequences were obtained from sorted CD4+, CD8+, or CD8+CD57+ T cells (not recorded which) from PBMCs. The CDR3 bases are TGTGCCACCAGCTCAGTGATCGAGAACACCGGGGAGCTGTTTTTT. It yields the protein CATSSVIENTGELFF. The complete variable domain, with remaining parts taken from reference TRBV15 and TRBJ2-2, reads DAMVIQNPRYQVTQFGKPVTLSCSQTLNHNVMYWYQQKSSQAPKLLFHYYDKDFNNEADTPDNFQSRRPNTSFCFLDIRSPGLGDTAMYLCATSSVIENTGELFFGEGSRLTVL.